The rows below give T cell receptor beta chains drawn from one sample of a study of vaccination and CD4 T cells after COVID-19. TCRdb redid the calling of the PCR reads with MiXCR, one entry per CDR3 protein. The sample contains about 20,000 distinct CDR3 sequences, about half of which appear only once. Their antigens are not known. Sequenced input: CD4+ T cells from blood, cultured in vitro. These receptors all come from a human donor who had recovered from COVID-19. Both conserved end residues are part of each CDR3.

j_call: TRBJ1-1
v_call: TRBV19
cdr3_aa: CASSMVGPRRAFF

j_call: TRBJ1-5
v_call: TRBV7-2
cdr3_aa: CASSVGDSNQPQHF

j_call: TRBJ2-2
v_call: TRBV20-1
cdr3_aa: CSARTSGSLRGGELFF

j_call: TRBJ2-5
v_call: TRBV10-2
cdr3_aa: CASRDRVMGTQYF

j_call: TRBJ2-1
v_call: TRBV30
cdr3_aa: CAWSLGSSYNEQFF

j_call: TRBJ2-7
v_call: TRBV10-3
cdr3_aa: CAISLKDSYEQYF

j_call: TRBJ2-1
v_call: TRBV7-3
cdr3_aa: CASSSSVGAGYEQFF

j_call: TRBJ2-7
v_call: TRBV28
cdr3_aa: CASKLAGATYEQYF

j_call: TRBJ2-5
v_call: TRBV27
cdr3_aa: CASSLSPGKPKETQYF

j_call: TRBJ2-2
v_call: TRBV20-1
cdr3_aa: CSVGSVLTGELFF

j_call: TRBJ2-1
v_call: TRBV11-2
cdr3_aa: CASGWTSGFYNEQFF

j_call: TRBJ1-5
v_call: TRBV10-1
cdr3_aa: CASSETFNQPQHF

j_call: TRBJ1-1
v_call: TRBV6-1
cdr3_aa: CASSPWLRGVTEAFF

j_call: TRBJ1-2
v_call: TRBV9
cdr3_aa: CASSASGTSYTF

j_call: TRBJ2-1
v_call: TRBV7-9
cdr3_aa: CASSFRGLTYNEQFF

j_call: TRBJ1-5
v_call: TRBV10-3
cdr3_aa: CAIRDIDQPQHF

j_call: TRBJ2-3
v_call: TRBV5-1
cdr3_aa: CASSLPGQGTDTQYF

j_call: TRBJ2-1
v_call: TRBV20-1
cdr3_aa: CSAPGLAGHYNEQFF

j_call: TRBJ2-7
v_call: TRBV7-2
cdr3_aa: CASSPDEGASYEQYF

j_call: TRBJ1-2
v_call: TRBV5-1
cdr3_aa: CASSQGRGLYGYTF

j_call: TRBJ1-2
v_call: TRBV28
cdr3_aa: CASSLAGPYGYTF

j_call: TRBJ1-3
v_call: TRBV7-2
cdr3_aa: CASSLAAGNTIYF

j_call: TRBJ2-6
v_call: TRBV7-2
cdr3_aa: CASSRSGSGANVLTF

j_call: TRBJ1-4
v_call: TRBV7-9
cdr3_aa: CASSLGASPGREKLFF

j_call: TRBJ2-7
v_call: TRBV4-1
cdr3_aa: CASSQEGSGIAGDEQYF

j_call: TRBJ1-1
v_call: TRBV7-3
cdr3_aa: CASSATGPGEAFF

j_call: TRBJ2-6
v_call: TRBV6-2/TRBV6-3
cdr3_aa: CASHPSGANVLTF

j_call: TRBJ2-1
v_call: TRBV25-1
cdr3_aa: CASSVTGHDEQFF

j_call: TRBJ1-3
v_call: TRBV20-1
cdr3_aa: CSAPSARTGDGNTIYF

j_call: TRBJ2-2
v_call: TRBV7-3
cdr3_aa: CASSLTFGSITGELFF

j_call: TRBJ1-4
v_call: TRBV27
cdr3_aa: CASLKVAQFNEKLFF

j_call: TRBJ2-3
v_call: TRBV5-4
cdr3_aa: CASSSRTKRSTDTQYF

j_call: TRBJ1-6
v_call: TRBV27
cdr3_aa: CASSPQGLSYNSPLHF

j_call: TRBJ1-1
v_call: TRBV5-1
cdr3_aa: CASSFSGFGTEAFF

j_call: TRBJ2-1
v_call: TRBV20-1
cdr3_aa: CSARTSGRIYNEQFF

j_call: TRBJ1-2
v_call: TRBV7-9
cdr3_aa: CASSPGATAGSYF

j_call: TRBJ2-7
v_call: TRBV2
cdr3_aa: CASRYGTAYEQYF

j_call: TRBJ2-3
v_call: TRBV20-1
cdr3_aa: CSARSDNTQYF

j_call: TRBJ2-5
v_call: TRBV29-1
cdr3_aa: CSVVELAAETQYF

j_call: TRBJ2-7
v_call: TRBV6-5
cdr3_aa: CASGSGGLANYEQYF

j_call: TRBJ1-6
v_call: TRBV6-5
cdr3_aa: CASSYGRGHSPLHF

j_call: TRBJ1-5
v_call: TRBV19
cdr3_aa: CATRVTGAPGQPQHF

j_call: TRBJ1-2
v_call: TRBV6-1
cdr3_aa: CASRTGKYGYTF

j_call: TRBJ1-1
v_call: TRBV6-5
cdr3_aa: CASSYGGVREAFF

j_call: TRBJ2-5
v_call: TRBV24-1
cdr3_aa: CATSDLTSGREETQYF

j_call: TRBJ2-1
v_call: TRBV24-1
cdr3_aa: CATSDRVHYNEQFF

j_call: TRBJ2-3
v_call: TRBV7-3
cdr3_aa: CASSSVATIRTDTQYF

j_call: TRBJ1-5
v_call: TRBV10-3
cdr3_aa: CAISPGPRDQPQHF

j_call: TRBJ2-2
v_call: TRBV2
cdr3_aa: CASSEPGGAGELFF

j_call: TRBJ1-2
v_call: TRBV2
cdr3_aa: CASSPLFPPYGYTF

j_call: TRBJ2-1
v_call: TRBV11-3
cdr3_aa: CASSLGGQGWDEQFF

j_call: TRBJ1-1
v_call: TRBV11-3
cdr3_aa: CASSLDQVNTEAFF

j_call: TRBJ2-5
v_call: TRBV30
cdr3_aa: CAWTRGETQYF

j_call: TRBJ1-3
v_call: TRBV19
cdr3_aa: CASSTRQGSGNTIYF

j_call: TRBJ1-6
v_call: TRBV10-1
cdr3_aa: CASSGGTENSPLHF

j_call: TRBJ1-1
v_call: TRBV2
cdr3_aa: CASSVRTGGLNTEAFF

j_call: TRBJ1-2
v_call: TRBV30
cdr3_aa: CAWSVQGYGYTF

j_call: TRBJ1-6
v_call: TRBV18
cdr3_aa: CASSRQDNNSPLHF

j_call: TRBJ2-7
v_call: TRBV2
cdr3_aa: CASSDVTPGPNEQYF

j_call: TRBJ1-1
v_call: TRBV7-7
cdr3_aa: CASSPLVDVAAFF